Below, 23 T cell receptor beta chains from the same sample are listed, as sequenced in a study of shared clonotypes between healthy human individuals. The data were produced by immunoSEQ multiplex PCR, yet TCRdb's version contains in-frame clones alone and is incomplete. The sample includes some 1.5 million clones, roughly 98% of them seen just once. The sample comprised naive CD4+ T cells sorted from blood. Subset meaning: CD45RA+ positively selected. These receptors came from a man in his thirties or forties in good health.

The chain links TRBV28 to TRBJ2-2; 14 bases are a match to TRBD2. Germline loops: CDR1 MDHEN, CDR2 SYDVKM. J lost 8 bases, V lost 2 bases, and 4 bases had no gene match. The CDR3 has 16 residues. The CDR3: CASSLGLAGGVGELFF. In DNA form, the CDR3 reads TGTGCCAGCAGTTTAGGACTAGCGGGAGGCGTGGGGGAGCTGTTTTTT.

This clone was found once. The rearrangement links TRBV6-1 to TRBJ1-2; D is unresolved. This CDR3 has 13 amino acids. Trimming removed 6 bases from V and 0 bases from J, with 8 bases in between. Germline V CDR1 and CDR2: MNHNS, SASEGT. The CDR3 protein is CASRTASNYGYTF. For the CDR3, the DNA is TGTGCCAGCAGAACAGCATCTAACTATGGCTACACCTTC.

CDR3 protein: CASPTRSGGKGEQYF. The DNA of the CDR3 is TGTGCCAGCCCGACCCGTAGCGGAGGCAAGGGCGAGCAGTACTTC. The rearrangement joins TRBV27 to TRBJ2-7, with a tentative D call TRBD2 (6 bases). The germline V gene encodes CDR1 MNHEY and CDR2 SMNVEV (reference sequence). The CDR3 is 15 residues long. The V gene lost 8 bases and the J gene lost 6 bases, with 23 bases spanning the gap.

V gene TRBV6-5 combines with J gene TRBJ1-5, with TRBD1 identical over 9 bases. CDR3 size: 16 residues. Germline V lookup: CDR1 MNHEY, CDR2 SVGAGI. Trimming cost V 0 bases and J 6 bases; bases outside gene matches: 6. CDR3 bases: TGTGCCAGCAGTTACTCCAGGGGACAGGGAATTCAGCCCCAGCATTTT. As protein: CASSYSRGQGIQPQHF.

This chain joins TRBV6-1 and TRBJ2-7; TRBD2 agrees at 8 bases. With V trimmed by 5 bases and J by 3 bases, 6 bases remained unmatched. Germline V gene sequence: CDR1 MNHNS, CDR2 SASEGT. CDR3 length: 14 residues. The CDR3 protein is CASSFGTRGYEQYF. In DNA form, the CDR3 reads TGTGCCAGCAGTTTTGGGACTAGAGGCTACGAGCAGTACTTC.

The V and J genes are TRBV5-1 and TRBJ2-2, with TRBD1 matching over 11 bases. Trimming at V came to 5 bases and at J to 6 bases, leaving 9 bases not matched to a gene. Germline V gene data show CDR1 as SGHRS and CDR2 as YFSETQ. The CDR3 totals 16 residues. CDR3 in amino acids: CASSPFPGQGAGELFF. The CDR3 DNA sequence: TGCGCCAGCAGTCCATTCCCGGGACAGGGGGCCGGGGAGCTGTTTTTT.

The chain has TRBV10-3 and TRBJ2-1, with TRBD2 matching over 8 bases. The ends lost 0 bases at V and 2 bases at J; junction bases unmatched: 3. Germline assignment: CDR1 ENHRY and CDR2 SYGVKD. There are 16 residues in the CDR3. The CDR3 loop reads CAISESGAGAYNEQFF. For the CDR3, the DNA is TGTGCCATCAGTGAGTCGGGAGCGGGAGCCTACAATGAGCAGTTCTTC.

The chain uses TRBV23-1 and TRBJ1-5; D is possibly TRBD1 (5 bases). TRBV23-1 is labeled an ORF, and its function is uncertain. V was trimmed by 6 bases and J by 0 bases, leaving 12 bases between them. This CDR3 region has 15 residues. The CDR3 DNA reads TGCGCCAGCAGCCCACAGGAGTATAGCAATCAGCCCCAGCATTTT. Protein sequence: CASSPQEYSNQPQHF.

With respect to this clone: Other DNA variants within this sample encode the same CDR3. CDR3 loop: CASSPGGGTDTQYF. The DNA of the CDR3 is TGTGCCAGCTCACCGGGGGGAGGCACAGATACGCAGTATTTT. This chain uses TRBV18 with TRBJ2-3; weak D call: TRBD2 (6 bases). Trimming removed 3 bases from V and 1 base from J, with 8 bases in between. Germline loops: CDR1 KGHSH, CDR2 LQKENI. The CDR3 is made up of 14 amino acids.

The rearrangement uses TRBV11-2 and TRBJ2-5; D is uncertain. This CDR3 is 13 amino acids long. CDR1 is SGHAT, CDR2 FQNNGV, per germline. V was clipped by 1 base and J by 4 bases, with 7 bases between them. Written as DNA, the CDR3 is TGTGCCAGCAGCTTAGTTTTGTTAGAGACCCAGTACTTC. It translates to CASSLVLLETQYF.

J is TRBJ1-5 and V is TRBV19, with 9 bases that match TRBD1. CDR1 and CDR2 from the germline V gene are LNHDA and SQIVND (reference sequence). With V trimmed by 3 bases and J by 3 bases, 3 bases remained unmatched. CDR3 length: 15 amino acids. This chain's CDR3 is CASSIRTGDNQPQHF. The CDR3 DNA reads TGTGCCAGTAGTATCCGGACAGGGGACAATCAGCCCCAGCATTTT. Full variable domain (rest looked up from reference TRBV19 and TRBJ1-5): DGGITQSPKYLFRKEGQNVTLSCEQNLNHDAMYWYRQDPGQGLRLIYYSQIVNDFQKGDIAEGYSVSREKKESFPLTVTSAQKNPTAFYLCASSIRTGDNQPQHFGDGTRLSIL.

This CDR3 is CASSLTASYEQYF. DNA of the CDR3: TGTGCCAGCAGCTTAACCGCCAGCTACGAGCAGTACTTC. J is TRBJ2-7 and V is TRBV5-4, with unresolved D. The CDR3 covers 13 residues. V was cut by 2 bases and J by 3 bases, with 9 bases left in between. CDR1 and CDR2 (germline): SGHNT, YYREEE (reference sequence). Complete variable domain (other parts from reference TRBV5-4 and TRBJ2-7): ETGVTQSPTHLIKTRGQQVTLRCSSQSGHNTVSWYQQALGQGPQFIFQYYREEENGRGNFPPRFSGLQFPNYSSELNVNALELDDSALYLCASSLTASYEQYFGPGTRLTVT.

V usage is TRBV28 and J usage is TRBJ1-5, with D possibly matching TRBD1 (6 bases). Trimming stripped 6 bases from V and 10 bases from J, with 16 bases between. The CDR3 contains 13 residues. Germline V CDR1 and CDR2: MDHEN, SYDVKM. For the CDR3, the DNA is TGTGCCAGCAGGGGGATCGGGGGCAGCCCCCAGCATTTT. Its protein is CASRGIGGSPQHF.

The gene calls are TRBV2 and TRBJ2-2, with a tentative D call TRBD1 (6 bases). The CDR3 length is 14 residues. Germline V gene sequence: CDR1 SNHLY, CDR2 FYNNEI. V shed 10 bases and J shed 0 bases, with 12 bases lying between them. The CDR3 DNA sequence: TGTGCCACCCAAAACAGGGCGAACACCGGGGAGCTGTTTTTT. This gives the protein CATQNRANTGELFF.

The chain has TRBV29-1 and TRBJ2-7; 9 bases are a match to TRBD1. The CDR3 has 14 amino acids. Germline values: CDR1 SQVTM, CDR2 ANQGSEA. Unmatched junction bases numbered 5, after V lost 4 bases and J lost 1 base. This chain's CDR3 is CSVANGQGSYEQYF. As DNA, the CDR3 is TGCAGCGTTGCCAACGGACAGGGGTCCTACGAGCAGTACTTC.

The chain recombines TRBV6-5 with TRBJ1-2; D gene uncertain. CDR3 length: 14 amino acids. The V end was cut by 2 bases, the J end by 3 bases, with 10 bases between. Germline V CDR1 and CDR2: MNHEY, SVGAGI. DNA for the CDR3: TGTGCCAGCAGTTACAAAGTGCCCTACTATGGCTACACCTTC. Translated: CASSYKVPYYGYTF.

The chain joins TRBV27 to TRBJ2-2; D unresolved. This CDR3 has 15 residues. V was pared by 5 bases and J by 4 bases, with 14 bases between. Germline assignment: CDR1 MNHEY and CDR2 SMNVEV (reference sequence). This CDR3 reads CASSTPAGPTGELFF. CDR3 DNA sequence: TGTGCCAGCAGTACCCCCGCAGGACCCACCGGGGAGCTGTTTTTT.

This chain's CDR3 is CASSLASRSTQYF. DNA for the CDR3: TGCGCCAGCAGCTTGGCCTCTAGGTCTACGCAGTATTTT. The chain couples TRBV5-1 to TRBJ2-3; D is ambiguous. V was clipped by 0 bases and J by 8 bases, with 10 bases between them. Looked up from germline, CDR1 is SGHRS and CDR2 is YFSETQ. The length of the CDR3 is 13 residues.

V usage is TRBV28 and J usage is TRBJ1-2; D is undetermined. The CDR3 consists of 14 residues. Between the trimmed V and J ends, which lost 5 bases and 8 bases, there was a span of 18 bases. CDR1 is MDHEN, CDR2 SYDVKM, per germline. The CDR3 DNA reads TGTGCCAGCAGTGGCCCCGGCGAACTATGGGGCTACACCTTC. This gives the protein CASSGPGELWGYTF.

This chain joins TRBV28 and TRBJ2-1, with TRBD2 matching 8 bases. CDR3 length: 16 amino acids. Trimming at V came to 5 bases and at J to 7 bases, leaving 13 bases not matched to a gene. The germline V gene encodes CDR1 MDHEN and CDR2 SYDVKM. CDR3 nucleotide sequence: TGTGCCAGCAGTCGAACGAGCGGGAGTCATCGGAATGAGCAGTTCTTC. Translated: CASSRTSGSHRNEQFF.

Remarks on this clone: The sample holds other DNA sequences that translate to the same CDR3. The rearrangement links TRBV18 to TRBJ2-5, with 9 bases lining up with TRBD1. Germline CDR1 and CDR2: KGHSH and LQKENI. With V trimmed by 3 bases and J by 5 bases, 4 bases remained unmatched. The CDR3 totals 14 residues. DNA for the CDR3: TGTGCCAGCTCACCCGGGACAGGGAGGGAGACCCAGTACTTC. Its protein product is CASSPGTGRETQYF. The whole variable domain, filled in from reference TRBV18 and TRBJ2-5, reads NAGVMQNPRHLVRRRGQEARLRCSPMKGHSHVYWYRQLPEEGLKFMVYLQKENIIDESGMPKERFSAEFPKEGPSILRIQQVVRGDSAAYFCASSPGTGRETQYFGPGTRLLVL.

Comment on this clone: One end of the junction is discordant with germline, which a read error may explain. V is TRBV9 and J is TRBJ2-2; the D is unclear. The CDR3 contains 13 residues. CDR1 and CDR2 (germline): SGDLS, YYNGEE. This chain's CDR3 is CASNVEDTGELFF. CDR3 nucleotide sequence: TGTGCCAGCAACGTAGAGGACACCGGGGAGCTGTTTTTT.

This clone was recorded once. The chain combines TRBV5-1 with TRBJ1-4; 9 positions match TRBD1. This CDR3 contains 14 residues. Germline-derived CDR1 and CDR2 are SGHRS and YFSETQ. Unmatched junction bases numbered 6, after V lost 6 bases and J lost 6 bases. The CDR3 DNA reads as TGCGCCAGCACCCGGACAGGGGTGGATGAAAAACTGTTTTTT. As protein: CASTRTGVDEKLFF.